The 25 T cell receptor beta chains given below trace back to one sample, sequenced in a study of somatic mutations in cytotoxic T cells in rheumatoid arthritis. Clones were read by immunoSEQ multiplex PCR, and TCRdb kept only the in-frame ones, dropping some. The table lists 6,500 to 10,000 clones, 70% to 85% of them singletons. Sequenced material: CD8+ T cells sorted from blood. These receptor sequences come from a woman aged 50 to 60 in good health.

The chain carries TRBV4-3 and TRBJ1-2, with TRBD1 matching 10 bases. Germline CDR1 is LGHNA and CDR2 is YSLEER. With 3 bases clipped from V and 2 bases from J, the junction kept 3 bases outside the gene matches. This CDR3 contains 15 residues. The DNA for the CDR3 is TGCGCCAGCAGCCAGGGACAGGGGACGAACTATGGCTACACCTTC. It yields the protein CASSQGQGTNYGYTF.

The rearrangement uses TRBV4-3 and TRBJ1-1; tentatively, D is TRBD1 (6 bases). With 0 bases removed from V and 4 bases from J, the gap between germline ends came to 9 bases. CDR1 is LGHNA and CDR2 is YSLEER in the germline V gene. This CDR3 spans 14 amino acids. DNA of the CDR3: TGCGCCAGCAGCCAAGATAGGGGGGGCACTGAAGCTTTCTTT. Encoded protein: CASSQDRGGTEAFF.

Here the CDR3 reads CASSVGATGVGNTIYF. In DNA form, the CDR3 reads TGTGCCAGCAGCGTAGGGGCGACAGGGGTAGGAAACACCATATATTTT. The chain uses TRBV9 and TRBJ1-3; 8 positions agree with TRBD1. CDR1 SGDLS and CDR2 YYNGEE come from the germline V gene. V lost 0 bases, J lost 4 bases, and 6 bases stayed unmatched. This CDR3 contains 16 residues.

CDR3 in DNA: TGTGCCAGCCTCGGGGATTACAATGAGCAGTTCTTC. Translating it yields CASLGDYNEQFF. The chain recombines TRBV27 with TRBJ2-1; TRBD2 might be the D (5 bases). Germline CDR1 and CDR2: MNHEY and SMNVEV (reference sequence). The CDR3 has 12 amino acids. V lost 8 bases, J lost 4 bases, and 9 bases lay in between.

The chain recombines TRBV7-9 with TRBJ2-2; D is possibly TRBD2 (6 bases). CDR1 and CDR2 from the germline V gene are SEHNR and FQNEAQ (reference sequence). V lost 4 bases and J 2 bases, leaving 14 bases between the germline ends. The CDR3 loop spans 16 amino acids. In DNA form, the CDR3 reads TGTGCCAGCAGCTACGCCGGGGAGGTAAACACCGGGGAGCTGTTTTTT. Protein: CASSYAGEVNTGELFF.

The chain has TRBV19 and TRBJ2-7; maybe TRBD1 (7 bases). The CDR3 spans 14 residues. Germline-derived CDR1 and CDR2 are LNHDA and SQIVND (reference sequence). The ends were cut back, 5 bases at V and 2 bases at J, with 13 bases in the middle. The CDR3 DNA reads TGTGCCAGTAGTCCCCAGGGGGAGGCCTACGAGCAGTACTTC. As protein: CASSPQGEAYEQYF.

CDR3 nucleotides: TGTGCCAGCAGTACCCGGACAGATGACTATGGCTACACCTTC. Protein product: CASSTRTDDYGYTF. The V call is TRBV28, the J call TRBJ1-2; perhaps TRBD1 as D (6 bases). The CDR3 is 14 amino acids. Germline V lookup: CDR1 MDHEN, CDR2 SYDVKM. Trimming stripped 5 bases from V and 3 bases from J, with 13 bases between.

The chain carries TRBV15 and TRBJ2-7, with 9 bases fitting TRBD1. Germline trimming cut 4 bases from V and 6 bases from J; bases unmatched to any gene: 7. The CDR3 consists of 14 residues. Per the germline V gene, CDR1 is LNHNV and CDR2 is YYDKDF (reference sequence). CDR3 in DNA: TGTGCCACCAGCACTGGGACAGGGAGGATCGAGCAGTACTTC. This translates into CATSTGTGRIEQYF.

The chain joins TRBV7-9 to TRBJ1-1, with 8 positions matching TRBD1. Per germline, CDR1 SEHNR and CDR2 FQNEAQ (reference sequence). The CDR3 is made up of 15 amino acids. The V segment lost 4 bases and the J segment 6 bases; nucleotides outside the gene matches: 10. CDR3 residues: CASSSPSGTGAEAFF. DNA for the CDR3: TGTGCCAGCAGCTCGCCCTCCGGGACAGGCGCTGAAGCTTTCTTT.

The chain couples TRBV15 to TRBJ2-1, with 10 bases matching TRBD2. The CDR3 length is 14 residues. The germline V gene has CDR1 LNHNV and CDR2 YYDKDF (reference sequence). The DNA of the CDR3 is TGTGCAACGAGAACTAGCGGGACCTACAATGAGCAGTTCTTC. It codes for CATRTSGTYNEQFF.

The gene calls are TRBV4-2 and TRBJ2-3; 8 nucleotides agree with TRBD2. Germline V gives CDR1 LGHNA, CDR2 YNFKEQ. The ends lost 0 bases at V and 1 base at J; junction bases unmatched: 18. The CDR3 has 21 amino acids. CDR3 sequence reads: CASSQESGRGEPIRRTDTQYF. The CDR3 DNA follows: TGTGCCAGCAGCCAAGAATCCGGGCGGGGGGAACCAATTAGGCGCACAGATACGCAGTATTTT.

The CDR3 DNA is TGTGCCAGCAGTTTAGGAGCGAGGGGAGGGACCTACGAGCAGTACTTC. It specifies CASSLGARGGTYEQYF. The genes are TRBV28 and TRBJ2-7, with TRBD2 identical over 7 bases. This CDR3 spans 16 amino acids. Germline CDR1 and CDR2: MDHEN and SYDVKM. Trimming at V came to 2 bases and at J to 2 bases, leaving 9 bases not matched to a gene.

Regarding this clone: At one end, the junction sequence differs from germline, possibly due to a read error. This chain links TRBV7-7 with TRBJ2-7, with 7 bases aligning to TRBD1. This CDR3 contains 13 residues. Germline-derived CDR1 and CDR2 are SSHAT and FNYEAQ (reference sequence). This CDR3 reads CASSSGQTYEQYF. The DNA for the CDR3 is TGTGCTAGCAGCTCGGGACAGACCTACGAGCAGTACTTC.

V gene TRBV2 combines with J gene TRBJ2-7; 7 bases are a match to TRBD2. The CDR3 extends over 15 amino acids. With V trimmed by 2 bases and J by 2 bases, 6 bases remained unmatched. CDR1 is SNHLY and CDR2 is FYNNEI in the germline V gene. The DNA of the CDR3 is TGTGCCAGCAGTGAAATGGCGGGGGTAACCTACGAGCAGTACTTC. Translated: CASSEMAGVTYEQYF.

The rearrangement links TRBV14 to TRBJ1-2; D remains unclear. V was cut by 1 base and J by 4 bases, with 19 bases left in between. CDR1 SGHDN and CDR2 FVKESK come from the germline V gene. The CDR3 runs to 17 residues. The CDR3 bases are TGTGCCAGCAGCCAAGTTTCGGGATTTGACGGCACCTATGGCTACACCTTC. Translating gives CASSQVSGFDGTYGYTF. The full variable domain, in which reference TRBV14 and TRBJ1-2 provide the parts outside the CDR3, is EAGVTQFPSHSVIEKGQTVTLRCDPISGHDNLYWYRRVMGKEIKFLLHFVKESKQDESGMPNNRFLAERTGGTYSTLKVQPAELEDSGVYFCASSQVSGFDGTYGYTFGSGTRLTVV.

CDR3 in amino acids: CASWGGIETQYF. The CDR3 region has the DNA TGTGCCAGCTGGGGAGGGATAGAGACCCAGTACTTC. The V and J genes are TRBV6-5 and TRBJ2-5; the match to TRBD2 covers 7 bases. The CDR3 consists of 12 residues. The V segment lost 8 bases and the J segment 4 bases; nucleotides outside the gene matches: 4. Germline CDR1 and CDR2: MNHEY and SVGAGI.

The genes are TRBV11-2 and TRBJ2-5, with unresolved D. V shed 1 base and J shed 2 bases, with 8 bases lying between them. The CDR3 has 14 residues. Germline lookup yields CDR1 SGHAT and CDR2 FQNNGV. The chain's CDR3 is CASSLVAVQETQYF. CDR3 DNA sequence: TGTGCCAGCAGCTTAGTGGCAGTACAAGAGACCCAGTACTTC. Full variable domain (remainder filled in from reference TRBV11-2 and TRBJ2-5): EAGVAQSPRYKIIEKRQSVAFWCNPISGHATLYWYQQILGQGPKLLIQFQNNGVVDDSQLPKDRFSAERLKGVDSTLKIQPAKLEDSAVYLCASSLVAVQETQYFGPGTRLLVL.

The chain joins TRBV2 to TRBJ2-3, with TRBD1 matching over 8 bases. The CDR3 is 18 amino acids. The V gene's germline CDR1 is SNHLY and CDR2 FYNNEI. After removal of 3 bases from V and 0 bases from J, the junction contained 11 bases not matched to a gene. The DNA for the CDR3 is TGTGCCAGCAGTGATCGGCGACAGGGGTGGGCTAGCACAGATACGCAGTATTTT. Protein: CASSDRRQGWASTDTQYF.

This sequence joins TRBV27 and TRBJ1-1, with TRBD1 identical over 9 bases. Trimming cost V 5 bases and J 6 bases; bases outside gene matches: 10. CDR1 is MNHEY, CDR2 SMNVEV, per germline (reference sequence). The CDR3 runs to 15 residues. CDR3 in amino acids: CASSPSPDRGPEAFF. The CDR3 DNA is TGTGCCAGCAGTCCAAGCCCGGACAGGGGCCCTGAAGCTTTCTTT.

The CDR3 DNA reads TGTGCCAGCAGCTCCTTAGCGGGGGCTTACAATGAGCAGTTCTTC. Protein sequence: CASSSLAGAYNEQFF. The rearrangement uses TRBV5-6 and TRBJ2-1, with TRBD2 matching 9 bases. CDR3 length: 15 residues. From germline, CDR1 is SGHDT and CDR2 YYEEEE. V was pared by 3 bases and J by 4 bases, with 5 bases of the junction left unmatched.

The rearrangement joins TRBV27 to TRBJ1-1; D unresolved. The CDR3 is 14 amino acids. With 5 bases removed from V and 3 bases from J, the gap between germline ends came to 13 bases. Germline V gene sequence: CDR1 MNHEY, CDR2 SMNVEV (reference sequence). The CDR3 loop reads CASSRQVWDTEAFF. The CDR3 DNA reads TGTGCCAGCAGTCGTCAGGTGTGGGACACTGAAGCTTTCTTT.

As DNA, the CDR3 is TGTGCCAGCAGTTTGTATCCAGGCTTGAACGAGCAGTACTTC. The encoded protein is CASSLYPGLNEQYF. V and J are TRBV28 and TRBJ2-7; D is unclear. The CDR3 spans 14 residues. Germline lookup yields CDR1 MDHEN and CDR2 SYDVKM. The V end lost 3 bases, the J end lost 5 bases, and 14 bases lay between the germline ends.

The chain combines TRBV19 with TRBJ2-7; D may be TRBD2 (6 bases). V lost 5 bases and J lost 0, with 20 bases in between. CDR1 is LNHDA and CDR2 is SQIVND in the germline V gene (reference sequence). The CDR3 is 17 amino acids. The CDR3 coding sequence is TGTGCCAGTAGTTATCGACTAGTTTGGGAAAGCTCCTACGAGCAGTACTTC. This sequence encodes CASSYRLVWESSYEQYF.

The rearrangement links TRBV2 to TRBJ2-2, with TRBD1 as a possible D gene (5 bases). Germline V CDR1 and CDR2: SNHLY, FYNNEI. The CDR3 has 16 amino acids. Trimming took off 1 base at V and 5 bases at J, with 14 bases between the two ends. CDR3 nucleotide sequence: TGTGCCAGCAGTGAAGGGGCAGGGCTGAGGACCGGGGAGCTGTTTTTT. Translation gives CASSEGAGLRTGELFF.

The chain is built from TRBV27 and TRBJ2-7; possible D gene TRBD1, 6 bases. The ends were cut back, 2 bases at V and 2 bases at J, with 13 bases in the middle. Germline V lookup: CDR1 MNHEY, CDR2 SMNVEV (reference sequence). The length of the CDR3 is 15 residues. The CDR3 is CASSLNGQSTYEQYF. CDR3 sequence (DNA): TGTGCCAGCAGTTTAAACGGACAGAGCACCTACGAGCAGTACTTC.